A selection of T cell receptor beta chains follows, all from one sample in a study of blood T cells in healthy people across ages. From the 5' RACE reads, TCRdb called clonotypes with MiXCR, one entry per CDR3 protein. This sample yields 800,000 or so distinct CDR3 sequences, of which around 25% are seen a single time; more than 3% belongs to the top ten. These data were also reused for a study on T cells of mothers and their children.

The sequencing input was blood. These receptors were obtained from a boy aged 5-17 years in good health. Both conserved end residues are part of each CDR3. The order of the fields is D gene, J gene, V gene, clone size, CDR3 protein, CDR3 DNA. The D gene is left open where the match is weak. The size of a clone is reported for some rows only, either as once, few or many, or as a class for expanded clones.

d_call: -
j_call: TRBJ2-5
v_call: TRBV27
clone_size: -
cdr3_aa: CASRGEGIWETQYF
cdr3_nt: TGTGCCAGCAGAGGCGAGGGGATCTGGGAGACCCAGTACTTC

d_call: -
j_call: TRBJ2-5
v_call: TRBV4-2
clone_size: -
cdr3_aa: CASRRNGGETQYF
cdr3_nt: TGTGCCAGCAGACGGAACGGGGGAGAGACCCAGTACTTC

d_call: TRBD2
j_call: TRBJ2-1
v_call: TRBV12-3/TRBV12-4
clone_size: -
cdr3_aa: CASTATSGSRRNEQFF
cdr3_nt: TGTGCCAGCACCGCGACTAGCGGGAGTCGGAGGAATGAGCAGTTCTTC

d_call: -
j_call: TRBJ1-2
v_call: TRBV20-1
clone_size: few
cdr3_aa: CSARVKETYGYTF
cdr3_nt: TGCAGTGCTAGGGTCAAGGAAACCTATGGCTACACCTTC

d_call: TRBD2
j_call: TRBJ2-7
v_call: TRBV12-3/TRBV12-4
clone_size: many
cdr3_aa: CASSLRTSGTRGSYEQYF
cdr3_nt: TGTGCCAGCAGTTTACGGACTAGCGGCACCCGAGGCTCCTACGAGCAGTACTTC

d_call: -
j_call: TRBJ1-1
v_call: TRBV19
clone_size: -
cdr3_aa: CASSRGQTLNTEAFF
cdr3_nt: TGTGCCAGTAGTAGAGGACAGACTTTGAACACTGAAGCTTTCTTT

d_call: TRBD1
j_call: TRBJ1-1
v_call: TRBV20-1
clone_size: -
cdr3_aa: CSATGTGGIYTEAFF
cdr3_nt: TGCAGTGCTACCGGGACAGGGGGTATTTACACTGAAGCTTTCTTT

d_call: -
j_call: TRBJ2-1
v_call: TRBV5-6
clone_size: -
cdr3_aa: CASSLGDPANEQFF
cdr3_nt: TGTGCCAGCAGCTTGGGGGACCCGGCCAATGAGCAGTTCTTC

d_call: TRBD2
j_call: TRBJ2-7
v_call: TRBV4-2
clone_size: -
cdr3_aa: CASSPSRLAGGPHF
cdr3_nt: TGTGCCAGCAGCCCCTCGCGACTAGCGGGGGGGCCGCACTTC

d_call: -
j_call: TRBJ1-5
v_call: TRBV6-6
clone_size: -
cdr3_aa: CASRSDRYNQPQHF
cdr3_nt: TGTGCCAGCAGATCCGACAGGTACAATCAGCCCCAGCATTTT

d_call: -
j_call: TRBJ2-7
v_call: TRBV5-6
clone_size: -
cdr3_aa: CASSLSSRAQYEQYF
cdr3_nt: TGTGCCAGCAGCTTGTCGTCCAGGGCCCAATACGAGCAGTACTTC

d_call: TRBD2
j_call: TRBJ2-5
v_call: TRBV29-1
clone_size: -
cdr3_aa: CSVDTGTSGRAVQKTQYF
cdr3_nt: TGCAGCGTGGATACTGGGACTAGCGGGAGAGCGGTCCAGAAGACCCAGTACTTC

d_call: TRBD1
j_call: TRBJ1-5
v_call: TRBV5-4
clone_size: -
cdr3_aa: CASSRTGEGWQPQHF
cdr3_nt: TGTGCCAGCAGCCGGACAGGGGAGGGATGGCAGCCCCAGCATTTT

d_call: -
j_call: TRBJ1-6
v_call: TRBV16
clone_size: few
cdr3_aa: CASSPRSGWGGSNSPLHF
cdr3_nt: TGTGCCAGCAGCCCCCGAAGTGGCTGGGGAGGCTCTAATTCACCCCTCCACTTT

d_call: -
j_call: TRBJ2-5
v_call: TRBV29-1
clone_size: -
cdr3_aa: CSVEGVPENVYGQCF
cdr3_nt: TGCAGCGTTGAAGGGGTCCCGGAAAACGTCTACGGGCAGTGCTTC

d_call: -
j_call: TRBJ2-7
v_call: TRBV7-2
clone_size: -
cdr3_aa: CASSLAFGNEQYF
cdr3_nt: TGTGCCAGCAGCTTAGCTTTCGGGAACGAGCAGTACTTC

d_call: TRBD1
j_call: TRBJ2-2
v_call: TRBV9
clone_size: -
cdr3_aa: CASTEGQTSTGELFF
cdr3_nt: TGTGCCAGCACCGAGGGACAGACGTCGACCGGGGAGCTGTTTTTT

d_call: -
j_call: TRBJ2-1
v_call: TRBV29-1
clone_size: few
cdr3_aa: CSVGYRSYNEQFF
cdr3_nt: TGCAGCGTTGGATACCGATCCTACAATGAGCAGTTCTTC

d_call: TRBD2
j_call: TRBJ2-1
v_call: TRBV9
clone_size: -
cdr3_aa: CASSVVGGTYNEQFF
cdr3_nt: TGTGCCAGCAGCGTAGTCGGGGGGACCTACAATGAGCAGTTCTTC

d_call: -
j_call: TRBJ1-3
v_call: TRBV7-9
clone_size: few
cdr3_aa: CASSLDLGAAFSGNTIYF
cdr3_nt: TGTGCCAGCAGCTTAGATCTAGGAGCGGCATTCTCTGGAAACACCATATATTTT

d_call: -
j_call: TRBJ2-1
v_call: TRBV19
clone_size: -
cdr3_aa: CASSPDLYLNNEQFF
cdr3_nt: TGTGCCAGTAGCCCTGACTTGTACCTTAACAATGAGCAGTTCTTC

d_call: -
j_call: TRBJ1-6
v_call: TRBV10-3
clone_size: -
cdr3_aa: CAISAGLDSPLHF
cdr3_nt: TGTGCCATCAGTGCCGGGTTGGATTCACCCCTCCACTTT

d_call: TRBD2
j_call: TRBJ2-1
v_call: TRBV19
clone_size: few
cdr3_aa: CASDVGGEGSYNEQFF
cdr3_nt: TGTGCCAGTGACGTTGGAGGGGAGGGCTCCTACAATGAGCAGTTCTTC

d_call: -
j_call: TRBJ2-1
v_call: TRBV7-2
clone_size: -
cdr3_aa: CASQGRGYEHYF
cdr3_nt: TGTGCCAGCCAGGGTCGGGGCTACGAGCACTACTTC

d_call: -
j_call: TRBJ1-6
v_call: TRBV6-5
clone_size: few
cdr3_aa: CASSPGHSPLHF
cdr3_nt: TGTGCCAGCAGTCCCGGCCATTCACCCCTCCACTTT

d_call: -
j_call: TRBJ2-4
v_call: TRBV20-1
clone_size: -
cdr3_aa: CSARSGELTKNIQYF
cdr3_nt: TGCAGTGCTAGATCGGGCGAGTTAACCAAAAACATTCAGTACTTC

d_call: TRBD2
j_call: TRBJ2-1
v_call: TRBV20-1
clone_size: few
cdr3_aa: CSAKEPGTTSYNERFF
cdr3_nt: TGCAGTGCTAAGGAACCCGGGACTACCTCCTACAATGAGCGGTTCTTC

d_call: -
j_call: TRBJ2-7
v_call: TRBV10-3
clone_size: -
cdr3_aa: CATRQSSYEQYF
cdr3_nt: TGTGCCACTCGACAGTCCTCCTACGAGCAGTACTTC

d_call: -
j_call: TRBJ1-1
v_call: TRBV6-6
clone_size: many
cdr3_aa: CASSPRGGDTEAFF
cdr3_nt: TGTGCCAGCAGTCCCCGGGGAGGGGACACTGAAGCTTTCTTT

d_call: -
j_call: TRBJ2-5
v_call: TRBV7-9
clone_size: -
cdr3_aa: CASSPQTTEQETQYF
cdr3_nt: TGTGCCAGCAGCCCCCAAACGACAGAGCAAGAGACCCAGTACTTC

d_call: -
j_call: TRBJ2-3
v_call: TRBV7-6
clone_size: -
cdr3_aa: CASSLGRSGTDTQYF
cdr3_nt: TGTGCCAGCAGCTTAGGACGAAGCGGCACAGATACGCAGTATTTT

d_call: -
j_call: TRBJ2-7
v_call: TRBV27
clone_size: few
cdr3_aa: CASSPGDGPYEQYF
cdr3_nt: TGTGCCAGCAGCCCAGGGGATGGTCCCTACGAGCAGTACTTC

d_call: -
j_call: TRBJ2-1
v_call: TRBV30
clone_size: few
cdr3_aa: CAWSVNRYNEQFF
cdr3_nt: TGTGCCTGGAGTGTAAACAGATACAATGAGCAGTTCTTC

d_call: TRBD2
j_call: TRBJ2-2
v_call: TRBV6-1
clone_size: few
cdr3_aa: CASAWGGGVVTGELFF
cdr3_nt: TGTGCCAGCGCGTGGGGGGGTGGAGTAGTTACCGGGGAGCTGTTTTTT

d_call: -
j_call: TRBJ1-2
v_call: TRBV4-3
clone_size: few
cdr3_aa: CASSPGGENYGYTF
cdr3_nt: TGCGCCAGCAGCCCCGGGGGAGAGAACTATGGCTACACCTTC

d_call: -
j_call: TRBJ2-2
v_call: TRBV7-8
clone_size: few
cdr3_aa: CASSHRWAGTGELFF
cdr3_nt: TGTGCCAGCAGCCATCGGTGGGCGGGAACCGGGGAGCTGTTTTTT

d_call: -
j_call: TRBJ2-2
v_call: TRBV12-3/TRBV12-4
clone_size: few
cdr3_aa: CASSTNVRELFF
cdr3_nt: TGTGCCAGCAGTACAAACGTCCGGGAGCTGTTTTTT

d_call: -
j_call: TRBJ1-2
v_call: TRBV3-1
clone_size: few
cdr3_aa: CASSQLSGRDGYTF
cdr3_nt: TGTGCCAGCAGCCAACTCTCGGGCAGGGATGGCTACACCTTC

d_call: TRBD1
j_call: TRBJ2-3
v_call: TRBV7-2
clone_size: few
cdr3_aa: CASSSSPGTGGADTQYF
cdr3_nt: TGTGCCAGCAGCTCAAGCCCCGGGACAGGGGGAGCAGATACGCAGTATTTT

d_call: -
j_call: TRBJ2-1
v_call: TRBV4-2
clone_size: few
cdr3_aa: CASSQELRGSYNEQFF
cdr3_nt: TGTGCCAGCAGCCAAGAGTTGCGCGGATCCTACAATGAGCAGTTCTTC

d_call: TRBD1
j_call: TRBJ2-7
v_call: TRBV29-1
clone_size: -
cdr3_aa: CSVTGGSHEQYF
cdr3_nt: TGCAGCGTTACAGGGGGCTCCCACGAGCAGTACTTC

d_call: -
j_call: TRBJ2-1
v_call: TRBV6-5
clone_size: -
cdr3_aa: CASSYSRSPNEQFF
cdr3_nt: TGTGCCAGCAGTTACTCGAGGTCTCCCAATGAGCAGTTCTTC

d_call: TRBD2
j_call: TRBJ2-4
v_call: TRBV11-2
clone_size: few
cdr3_aa: CASTTSGSDIQYF
cdr3_nt: TGTGCCAGCACCACTAGCGGGAGTGACATTCAGTACTTC

d_call: TRBD2
j_call: TRBJ2-1
v_call: TRBV12-3/TRBV12-4
clone_size: few
cdr3_aa: CASSPGLAGGVEQFF
cdr3_nt: TGTGCCAGCAGCCCAGGACTAGCGGGAGGTGTTGAGCAGTTCTTC

d_call: -
j_call: TRBJ2-7
v_call: TRBV7-2
clone_size: -
cdr3_aa: CASSLDSQGSYEQYF
cdr3_nt: TGTGCCAGCAGCTTAGATTCGCAGGGGTCCTACGAGCAGTACTTC

d_call: -
j_call: TRBJ2-1
v_call: TRBV9
clone_size: -
cdr3_aa: CASSVEKGEQFF
cdr3_nt: TGTGCCAGCAGCGTAGAGAAGGGTGAGCAGTTCTTC

d_call: -
j_call: TRBJ2-1
v_call: TRBV12-3/TRBV12-4
clone_size: few
cdr3_aa: CASSFGPNNEQFF
cdr3_nt: TGTGCCAGCAGTTTCGGGCCCAACAATGAGCAGTTCTTC

d_call: TRBD1
j_call: TRBJ2-5
v_call: TRBV9
clone_size: -
cdr3_aa: CASNRGTGGIETQYF
cdr3_nt: TGTGCCAGCAACAGGGGGACAGGGGGCATAGAGACCCAGTACTTC

d_call: -
j_call: TRBJ1-4
v_call: TRBV2
clone_size: many
cdr3_aa: CASSDGEKLFF
cdr3_nt: TGTGCCAGCAGTGATGGTGAAAAACTGTTTTTT

d_call: -
j_call: TRBJ1-5
v_call: TRBV11-3
clone_size: -
cdr3_aa: CASSSRQNSNQPQHF
cdr3_nt: TGTGCCAGCAGCTCGCGACAGAATAGCAATCAGCCCCAGCATTTT

d_call: TRBD2
j_call: TRBJ2-1
v_call: TRBV19
clone_size: -
cdr3_aa: CASRTYKTSGGPYEQFF
cdr3_nt: TGTGCCAGTAGGACCTATAAGACTAGCGGGGGGCCATATGAGCAGTTCTTC

d_call: -
j_call: TRBJ2-1
v_call: TRBV15
clone_size: few
cdr3_aa: CATSRDRMVSYNEQFF
cdr3_nt: TGTGCCACCAGCAGAGATCGCATGGTCTCCTACAATGAGCAGTTCTTC

d_call: TRBD1
j_call: TRBJ1-2
v_call: TRBV29-1
clone_size: few
cdr3_aa: CSVEEGQNYGYTF
cdr3_nt: TGCAGCGTTGAAGAGGGACAGAATTATGGCTACACCTTC

d_call: TRBD2
j_call: TRBJ2-5
v_call: TRBV9
clone_size: -
cdr3_aa: CASSVGLAGPQETQYF
cdr3_nt: TGTGCCAGCAGCGTAGGACTAGCGGGGCCTCAAGAGACCCAGTACTTC